Below, 27 T cell receptor beta chains from the same sample are listed, as sequenced in a study of blood T cell repertoires in COVID-19. Using immunoSEQ multiplex PCR, the repertoire was profiled, and TCRdb retains in-frame clones only, with some absent. This repertoire shows over 50,000 clones, approximately 84% found once; its top ten account for roughly 14%. The sample was peripheral blood. The origin of the receptors is a human donor in a cohort sampled during active COVID-19.

This clone came up once. The chain joins TRBV3-1 (or the pseudogene TRBV3-2) to TRBJ1-2; maybe TRBD1 (5 bases). The CDR3 runs to 14 residues. Per germline, CDR1 LGHDT and CDR2 YNNKEL (reference sequence). Trimming took off 4 bases at V and 8 bases at J, with 17 bases between the two ends. CDR3 sequence reads: CASSPLWGAGGYTF. The CDR3 DNA reads TGTGCCAGCAGCCCGCTCTGGGGCGCAGGAGGCTACACCTTC.

This chain links TRBV7-9 with TRBJ2-1, with 8 bases lining up with TRBD2. The J segment lost 4 bases and the V segment lost 0 bases, leaving 8 bases of the junction unmatched. Germline V lookup: CDR1 SEHNR, CDR2 FQNEAQ (reference sequence). This CDR3 region has 17 residues. The CDR3 loop reads CASSLARSSGLYNEQFF. For the CDR3, the DNA is TGTGCCAGCAGCTTAGCGCGGTCTAGCGGGCTTTACAATGAGCAGTTCTTC.

This clone showed up just once. This chain uses TRBV7-9 with TRBJ2-5, with 9 bases lining up with TRBD1. This CDR3 has 15 residues. The germline CDR1 and CDR2 sequences are SEHNR and FQNEAQ (reference sequence). The V gene end was trimmed by 4 bases and the J gene end by 1 base; junction bases not matched to a gene: 4. CDR3 protein: CASSSGQGTQETQYF. DNA for the CDR3: TGTGCCAGCAGCTCGGGACAGGGAACCCAAGAGACCCAGTACTTC.

The chain joins TRBV28 to TRBJ1-2, with D hard to call. The CDR3 totals 11 residues. CDR1 is MDHEN and CDR2 is SYDVKM in the germline V gene. V gave up 3 bases and J gave up 4 bases, with 3 bases separating them. The CDR3 reads CASSLSYGYTF. The CDR3 DNA follows: TGTGCCAGCAGTTTGAGCTATGGCTACACCTTC.

This clone was picked up a small number of times. CDR3: CATSRDLGRHSYGYTF. The CDR3 nucleotides are TGTGCCACCAGCAGAGATCTTGGCAGACACTCCTATGGCTACACCTTC. This chain links TRBV15 with TRBJ1-2; D uncertain. V lost 0 bases, J lost 4 bases, and 15 bases lay in between. Per germline, CDR1 LNHNV and CDR2 YYDKDF (reference sequence). The CDR3 has 16 residues. The variable domain in full, completed from reference TRBV15 and TRBJ1-2, reads DAMVIQNPRYQVTQFGKPVTLSCSQTLNHNVMYWYQQKSSQAPKLLFHYYDKDFNNEADTPDNFQSRRPNTSFCFLDIRSPGLGDTAMYLCATSRDLGRHSYGYTFGSGTRLTVV.

The chain recombines TRBV14 with TRBJ2-2; no firm D call. This CDR3 is 14 amino acids long. The V and J ends lost 4 bases and 3 bases respectively, with 9 bases between them. Per the germline V gene, CDR1 is SGHDN and CDR2 is FVKESK. CDR3 protein: CASSLQAYTGELFF. The CDR3 DNA reads as TGTGCCAGCAGCCTCCAGGCTTACACCGGGGAGCTGTTTTTT.

The J gene is TRBJ1-1, the V gene TRBV7-9; 8 nucleotides agree with TRBD1. Germline lookup yields CDR1 SEHNR and CDR2 FQNEAQ (reference sequence). The CDR3 runs 16 residues. Trimming at V came to 4 bases and at J to 6 bases, leaving 13 bases not matched to a gene. In nucleotides, the CDR3 is TGTGCCAGCAGCTCATTACCCGACAGGGGCGGATCTGAAGCTTTCTTT. Protein product: CASSSLPDRGGSEAFF. The full variable domain, in which reference TRBV7-9 and TRBJ1-1 provide the parts outside the CDR3, is DTGVSQNPRHKITKRGQNVTFRCDPISEHNRLYWYRQTLGQGPEFLTYFQNEAQLEKSRLLSDRFSAERPKGSFSTLEIQRTEQGDSAMYLCASSSLPDRGGSEAFFGQGTRLTVV.

The rearrangement uses TRBV5-5 and TRBJ2-1, with 8 bases fitting TRBD2. CDR1 is SGHKS, CDR2 YYEKEE, per germline (reference sequence). The CDR3 runs 15 residues. The V gene end was trimmed by 4 bases and the J gene end by 4 bases; junction bases not matched to a gene: 7. In DNA form, the CDR3 reads TGTGCCAGCAGCCCCGGGACTAGTGTGTACAATGAGCAGTTCTTC. Encoded protein: CASSPGTSVYNEQFF. The full variable domain, rest sourced from reference TRBV5-5 and TRBJ2-1, is DAGVTQSPTHLIKTRGQQVTLRCSPISGHKSVSWYQQVLGQGPQFIFQYYEKEERGRGNFPDRFSARQFPNYSSELNVNALLLGDSALYLCASSPGTSVYNEQFFGPGTRLTVL.

The chain combines TRBV7-3 with TRBJ2-7, with 9 bases that match TRBD1. The CDR3 is 15 residues long. Germline V gene lookup returns CDR1 SGHTA and CDR2 FQGTGA. The V gene end was trimmed by 5 bases and the J gene end by 2 bases; junction bases not matched to a gene: 7. The CDR3: CASSPRTGATYEQYF. The CDR3 DNA sequence: TGTGCCAGCAGCCCCCGGACAGGGGCGACCTACGAGCAGTACTTC.

The CDR3 protein is CASRRTGSYYGYTF. As DNA, the CDR3 is TGTGCCAGCAGGAGGACGGGAAGTTACTATGGCTACACCTTC. V gene TRBV7-9 combines with J gene TRBJ1-2, with unresolved D. V lost 6 bases and J 3 bases, leaving 14 bases between the germline ends. The CDR3 spans 14 residues. Germline V gene lookup returns CDR1 SEHNR and CDR2 FQNEAQ (reference sequence).

Only a few counts were recorded for this clone. The V gene is TRBV5-4, the J gene TRBJ2-1; D remains unclear. Germline V gene data show CDR1 as SGHNT and CDR2 as YYREEE (reference sequence). The CDR3 contains 10 residues. Trimming left V 8 bases short and J 8 bases short, with 8 bases between. CDR3 amino acids: CASGDYEQFF. The CDR3 nucleotides read TGTGCCAGTGGAGATTATGAGCAGTTCTTC.

The chain links TRBV18 to TRBJ1-1, with 11 nucleotides matching TRBD1. The CDR3 runs to 18 residues. Looked up from germline, CDR1 is KGHSH and CDR2 is LQKENI. V lost 3 bases and J lost 2; bases outside the gene matches: 11. The CDR3 loop is CASSPFQDRGPDNTEAFF. The CDR3 DNA sequence: TGTGCCAGCTCACCTTTCCAGGACAGGGGGCCCGACAACACTGAAGCTTTCTTT.

Only a few counts were recorded for this clone. V usage is TRBV7-2 and J usage is TRBJ2-7, with 9 bases lining up with TRBD2. This CDR3 region has 16 residues. V lost 1 base to trimming and J lost 3 bases; unmatched junction nucleotides: 7. Germline V gene data show CDR1 as SGHTA and CDR2 as FQGNSA. The CDR3 bases are TGTGCCAGCAGCTTAGAGTCGTCTAGCGGGGTCTACGAGCAGTACTTC. Translating gives CASSLESSSGVYEQYF.

The chain carries TRBV6-5 and TRBJ2-7; 7 positions match TRBD1. The CDR3 runs to 12 residues. J lost 3 bases, V lost 6 bases, and 2 bases had no gene match. Germline CDR1 and CDR2: MNHEY and SVGAGI. The DNA for the CDR3 is TGTGCCAGCAGCGGGACAGTCTACGAGCAGTACTTC. Protein sequence: CASSGTVYEQYF.

The chain carries TRBV6-4 and TRBJ2-1, with 7 bases aligning to TRBD1. Germline V gene data show CDR1 as MRHNA and CDR2 as SNTAGT. There are 13 residues in the CDR3. Trimming took 4 bases from V and 5 from J; bases not matched to a gene: 2. For the CDR3, the DNA is TGTGCCAGCAGTGTAGGACAGGACAATGAGCAGTTCTTC. It is translated as CASSVGQDNEQFF.

This clone has only a few counts. The rearrangement joins TRBV10-1 to TRBJ2-7; 10 bases fit TRBD2. The CDR3 has 15 residues. Germline trimming cut 6 bases from V and 2 bases from J; bases unmatched to any gene: 7. CDR1 and CDR2 from the germline V gene are WNHNN and SYGVQD (reference sequence). The CDR3 bases are TGCGCCAGCAGCCGGACTAGCGGAGCCACCTACGAGCAGTACTTC. Translating it yields CASSRTSGATYEQYF.

The chain uses TRBV7-9 and TRBJ2-3, with 10 bases aligning to TRBD2. CDR1 and CDR2 from the germline V gene are SEHNR and FQNEAQ (reference sequence). The CDR3 totals 16 residues. The V and J ends lost 5 bases and 0 bases, in that order; junction bases with no gene match: 5. This CDR3 is CASSPGLARSTDTQYF. CDR3 DNA: TGTGCCAGCAGCCCGGGACTAGCGCGTAGCACAGATACGCAGTATTTT.

This rearrangement joins TRBV28 to TRBJ1-2; tentatively, D is TRBD1 (5 bases). Germline loops: CDR1 MDHEN, CDR2 SYDVKM. The CDR3 extends over 15 amino acids. The ends were cut back, 4 bases at V and 8 bases at J, with 20 bases in the middle. The CDR3 region has the DNA TGTGCCAGCAGTTCCCAGGCCCGGGGAGGGGAAGGCTACACCTTC. Translated: CASSSQARGGEGYTF.

The chain recombines TRBV6-5 with TRBJ1-1, with TRBD1 matching over 7 bases. The V gene end was trimmed by 7 bases and the J gene end by 5 bases; junction bases not matched to a gene: 7. This CDR3 contains 13 residues. In germline, CDR1 is MNHEY, CDR2 SVGAGI. DNA of the CDR3: TGTGCCAGCAAGGGTCCAGGGGGAACTGAAGCTTTCTTT. This translates into CASKGPGGTEAFF.

The CDR3 region is CASSLRQRGHTEAFF. In nucleotides, the CDR3 is TGTGCCAGCAGTCTCCGACAGAGAGGACACACTGAAGCTTTCTTT. The chain carries TRBV28 and TRBJ1-1; D perhaps matches TRBD1 (5 bases). This CDR3 region has 15 residues. The germline CDR1 and CDR2 sequences are MDHEN and SYDVKM. Trimming pared 5 bases from V and 3 bases from J, leaving 16 bases between. The full variable domain, rest sourced from reference TRBV28 and TRBJ1-1, is DVKVTQSSRYLVKRTGEKVFLECVQDMDHENMFWYRQDPGLGLRLIYFSYDVKMKEKGDIPEGYSVSREKKERFSLILESASTNQTSMYLCASSLRQRGHTEAFFGQGTRLTVV.

The chain links TRBV19 to TRBJ1-6, with D possibly TRBD1 on 6 matching bases. The germline V gene encodes CDR1 LNHDA and CDR2 SQIVND (reference sequence). V was cut by 6 bases and J by 8 bases, with 17 bases left in between. This CDR3 spans 15 amino acids. The CDR3 spells CASSPRGYRDSPLHF. The CDR3 DNA is TGTGCCAGTAGCCCAAGGGGGTACAGGGATTCACCCCTCCACTTT.

The genes are TRBV7-3 and TRBJ2-6; D gene uncertain. Germline values: CDR1 SGHTA, CDR2 FQGTGA. The V and J ends lost 4 bases and 0 bases respectively, with 4 bases between them. This CDR3 contains 14 residues. This CDR3 is CASSSGSGANVLTF. CDR3 DNA sequence: TGTGCCAGCAGCTCCGGCTCTGGGGCCAACGTCCTGACTTTC.

The chain carries TRBV10-3 and TRBJ2-1; D is perhaps TRBD2 (5 bases). The CDR3 contains 15 residues. The ends were cut back, 0 bases at V and 6 bases at J, with 12 bases in the middle. CDR1 and CDR2 from the germline V gene are ENHRY and SYGVKD. CDR3 bases: TGTGCCATCAGTGAGTCGGGCTTGGGGAGCAATGAGCAGTTCTTC. It is translated as CAISESGLGSNEQFF.

The rearrangement uses TRBV19 and TRBJ2-7; D possibly corresponds to TRBD1 (6 bases). This CDR3 is 16 amino acids long. The germline V gene encodes CDR1 LNHDA and CDR2 SQIVND (reference sequence). V shed 7 bases and J shed 7 bases, with 26 bases lying between them. The CDR3 loop is CASTRAGAVPLGEQYF. CDR3 DNA: TGTGCCAGTACCCGAGCAGGGGCGGTACCCCTGGGGGAGCAGTACTTC. Drawing the rest from reference TRBV19 and TRBJ2-7, the complete variable domain is DGGITQSPKYLFRKEGQNVTLSCEQNLNHDAMYWYRQDPGQGLRLIYYSQIVNDFQKGDIAEGYSVSREKKESFPLTVTSAQKNPTAFYLCASTRAGAVPLGEQYFGPGTRLTVT.

V is TRBV28 and J is TRBJ2-7; 7 nucleotides match TRBD1. This CDR3 has 14 residues. The germline gives CDR1 MDHEN, CDR2 SYDVKM. Trimming took 9 bases from V and 4 from J; bases not matched to a gene: 12. CDR3 nucleotide sequence: TGTGCCAGTACAACAGGGGCGAATTTGTACGAGCAGTACTTC. Translated: CASTTGANLYEQYF. Full variable domain (outside the CDR3, taken from reference TRBV28 and TRBJ2-7): DVKVTQSSRYLVKRTGEKVFLECVQDMDHENMFWYRQDPGLGLRLIYFSYDVKMKEKGDIPEGYSVSREKKERFSLILESASTNQTSMYLCASTTGANLYEQYFGPGTRLTVT.

CDR3 bases: TGTGCCAGCAGTCGACAGGCCTCAACACCCCTCCACTTT. It specifies CASSRQASTPLHF. V is TRBV2 and J is TRBJ1-6; weak D call: TRBD1 (6 bases). Per germline, CDR1 SNHLY and CDR2 FYNNEI. Trimming took off 5 bases at V and 11 bases at J, with 13 bases between the two ends. The CDR3 extends over 13 amino acids.

This clone was detected only a few times. Its ends do not fully match the called genes, so a read error is possible. The chain couples TRBV4-2 to TRBJ1-2, with D possibly TRBD1 on 5 matching bases. There are 11 residues in the CDR3. Germline V lookup: CDR1 LGHNA, CDR2 YNFKEQ. CDR3 sequence: CASSLPGLRIF. CDR3 DNA: TGTGCCAGCAGCCTCCCGGGACTTCGTATCTTC.